This T cell receptor beta chain was captured by sequencing in a study of T cell clonotyping in hematopoietic cell transplantation. General study findings and limits: CD4 and CD8 repertoire contributions could not be separated without sorting.

Recipients were bled about 28 days pretransplant and at posttransplant days 30, 100, 180. Turning to this clone: What it recognizes is unknown.

The germline CDR1 and CDR2 sequences are SGDLS and YYNGEE. The germline V and J ends were trimmed by 1 base and 5 bases, with 7 bases remaining between them. The CDR3 has 12 amino acids. The table came from immunoSEQ multiplex PCR; TCRdb's copy has only in-frame clones and leaves some out. The sample shows some 5,100 clones, 94% of them seen only once. J is TRBJ2-7 and V is TRBV9; the D gene is possibly TRBD1 (5 bases). The origin of this receptor is a male patient aged 55 to 70 who had an allogeneic stem cell transplant from a related donor, so the T cells may come from the graft donor. Some clones in this sample may be carry-over from other donors' samples. The sample in question was PBMCs, obtained 180 days after allogeneic stem cell transplant. DNA for the CDR3: TGTGCCAGCAGCGTACTAGGGGACGAGCAGTACTTC. The encoded protein is CASSVLGDEQYF.